This T cell receptor (beta chain) originates from a study of blood T cell repertoires in COVID-19. Per the original methods: Reference gene primer amplification in the assay estimated nucleated cell counts. TCRdb's table, derived via immunoSEQ multiplex PCR, lists solely in-frame clones and lacks some. V and J calls and clone size are as listed in that table; D and trimming were resolved from the DNA. Here the sample spans about 200,000 clones, approximately 86% being singletons. Categorization into cohorts depended on clinical history that participants reported. Sequencing used PBMCs or T cells enriched from blood (not recorded which). The clonotype comes from a woman aged 25 to 39 who had been exposed to COVID-19.

The CDR3 loop is CASSMVGTEETQYF. In nucleotides, the CDR3 is TGTGCCAGTAGTATGGTCGGGACAGAAGAGACCCAGTACTTC. This chain uses TRBV19 with TRBJ2-5, with 7 bases that match TRBD1. Looked up from germline, CDR1 is LNHDA and CDR2 is SQIVND (reference sequence). The CDR3 is 14 amino acids. The V segment lost 3 bases and the J segment 3 bases; nucleotides outside the gene matches: 4.